These T cell receptor beta chains were read from a single sample in a study of T cell repertoires in cytomegalovirus infection. Their target antigens are unknown. TCRdb analysed the reads with MiXCR anew, one entry per CDR3 protein. The sample carries around 360,000 distinct CDR3 sequences, 34% recorded once. The specimen was cultured PBMCs, collected from culture after CMV antigen stimulation. These receptors were obtained from a human donor in good health (CMV status not recorded). Some clones in this sample may be carry-over from other donors' samples. CDR3s include the opening cysteine and the closing phenylalanine or tryptophan. The D gene is left open where the match is weak. The listing skips clone size in some rows; elsewhere it reads once, few, many or a size class.

V gene,D gene,J gene,clone size,CDR3 DNA,CDR3 protein
TRBV7-9,.,TRBJ1-6,few,TGTGCCAGCAGCCAAATACAGGGTTATAATTCACCCCTCCACTTT,CASSQIQGYNSPLHF
TRBV30,TRBD2,TRBJ2-1,few,TGTGCCTGGAGTGTAGTGACTAGCGGCTCCTACAATGAGCAGTTCTTC,CAWSVVTSGSYNEQFF
TRBV7-2,.,TRBJ2-1,.,TGTGCCAGCAGCCGCGTAGCCGGGACTGAGCAGTTCTTC,CASSRVAGTEQFF
TRBV11-2,.,TRBJ1-5,few,TGTGCCAGCAGCCCAACACCTTATAGCAATCAGCCCCAGCATTTT,CASSPTPYSNQPQHF
TRBV7-2,.,TRBJ2-5,many,TGTGCCAGCAGCTTAGGGGGGCCTGAGACCCAGTACTTC,CASSLGGPETQYF
TRBV12-3/TRBV12-4,.,TRBJ1-4,few,TGTGCCAGCAGGCGGGCTGAAAAACTGTTTTTT,CASRRAEKLFF
TRBV7-9,TRBD2,TRBJ2-1,.,TGTGCCAGCAGCCTGCCCCTAGCGGTCTTAACCTACAATGAGCAGTTCTTC,CASSLPLAVLTYNEQFF
TRBV6-2/TRBV6-3,.,TRBJ1-2,few,TGTGCCAGCAGTCTAAGTGGGGGTCGGGGAAACTATGGCTACACCTTC,CASSLSGGRGNYGYTF
TRBV19,TRBD2,TRBJ2-1,few,TGTGCCAGTAGTATAGTAGCTAGCGGATCCTACAATGAGCAGTTCTTC,CASSIVASGSYNEQFF
TRBV15,.,TRBJ2-1,.,TGTGCCACCAGCAGAGATAGGCAGGGGTCTGGTGAGCAGTTCTTC,CATSRDRQGSGEQFF
TRBV19,.,TRBJ1-2,.,TGTGCCAGTAGTCTCGGCAGGCGGTGGTATGGCTACACCTTC,CASSLGRRWYGYTF
TRBV7-6,.,TRBJ2-1,few,TGTGCCAGCAGCCGCAACTGGGGAGACAATGAGCAGTTCTTC,CASSRNWGDNEQFF
TRBV24-1,TRBD2,TRBJ2-1,.,TGTGCCACCAGTGATTTCGGGCGGGAGGGCAAGGATGAGCAGTTCTTC,CATSDFGREGKDEQFF
TRBV6-2/TRBV6-3,TRBD2,TRBJ2-1,few,TGTGCCAGCAGAAACTTCGGACTAGCAGCTAACAATGAGCAGTTCTTC,CASRNFGLAANNEQFF
TRBV7-2,.,TRBJ1-1,.,TGTGCCAGCAGCCCAGGGGTATGGGGAGGCACTGAAGCTTTCTTT,CASSPGVWGGTEAFF
TRBV6-2/TRBV6-3,.,TRBJ2-1,.,TGTGCCAGCAGCCCCCCGGTTTCCAATGAGCAGTTCTTC,CASSPPVSNEQFF
TRBV4-3,.,TRBJ2-1,.,TGCGCCAGCAGCCAAGTAATTGGTAAACGGGCGGGCCACAATGAGCAGTTCTTC,CASSQVIGKRAGHNEQFF
TRBV7-2,TRBD2,TRBJ2-5,.,TGTGCCAGCAGCCCCCGGACTAGCGGGACTGAGACCCAGTACTTC,CASSPRTSGTETQYF
TRBV19,.,TRBJ2-5,.,TGTGCCAGTAGCCGGCAGTCGGGAGAGACCCAGTACTTC,CASSRQSGETQYF
TRBV9,.,TRBJ2-1,.,TGTGCCAGCAGCGTAGGTTTAGCGGCGGTCAATGAGCAGTTCTTC,CASSVGLAAVNEQFF
TRBV20-1,TRBD2,TRBJ2-1,.,TGCAGTGCTAGAGGGCTGGGACTAAGAATAAGGGAGCAGTTCTTC,CSARGLGLRIREQFF
TRBV7-9,.,TRBJ1-2,.,TGTGCCAGCAGCTCTAGCCGGGGGGTTGATGGCTACACCTTC,CASSSSRGVDGYTF
TRBV5-4,.,TRBJ2-1,.,TGTGCCAGCAGCCCCCGAGGTAGCGCCCTCAATGAGCAGTTCTTC,CASSPRGSALNEQFF
TRBV30,.,TRBJ1-4,.,TGTGCCTGGAGTGGGGAAGGACAAGAGGAAAAACTGTTTTTT,CAWSGEGQEEKLFF
TRBV9,.,TRBJ1-5,.,TGTGCCAGCAGCGTAGTCCTCAGAGGGCAGGCGGATCAGCCCCAGCATTTT,CASSVVLRGQADQPQHF
TRBV7-1,.,TRBJ1-6,.,TGTGCCAGCAGCTCAACTAGATCTGATTCACCCCTCCACTTT,CASSSTRSDSPLHF
TRBV12-3/TRBV12-4,TRBD2,TRBJ2-1,many,TGTGCCAGCAGGGCGGGAGAATACAATGAGCAGTTCTTC,CASRAGEYNEQFF
TRBV19,.,TRBJ2-6,.,TGTGCCAGTAGTATCGACCGAGAGGCCGCTGGGGCCAACGTCCTGACTTTC,CASSIDREAAGANVLTF
TRBV7-4,.,TRBJ2-7,many,TGTGCCAGCAGCCCGGGACCCGGTTACTCCTACGAGCAGTACTTC,CASSPGPGYSYEQYF
TRBV6-2/TRBV6-3,.,TRBJ2-7,.,TGTGCCAGCAGTTACTTTCAGAGTAGAGAGCAGTACTTC,CASSYFQSREQYF
TRBV7-7,TRBD2,TRBJ2-3,many,TGTGCCAGCAGCCCCCTGGGAGCGGGAGAAGCAGATACGCAGTATTTT,CASSPLGAGEADTQYF
TRBV7-2,TRBD2,TRBJ2-5,few,TGTGCCAGCTGCTATAGCGGGAGTTGGGGGACCCAGTACTTC,CASCYSGSWGTQYF
TRBV7-8,.,TRBJ1-5,.,TGTGCCAGCAGCTTAGGAGGGCGAGGGCCCCAGCATTTT,CASSLGGRGPQHF
TRBV19,.,TRBJ2-5,.,TGTGCCAGCCACTCCAGTCAGCTCGGAGAGACCCAGTACTTC,CASHSSQLGETQYF
TRBV6-1,TRBD1,TRBJ1-1,many,TGTGCCAGCAGTCCCCAACAGGGGGCTACGACTGAAGCTTTCTTT,CASSPQQGATTEAFF
TRBV27,.,TRBJ2-7,.,TGTGCCAGCAGTTTAGGGGCGCGGGTATACGAGCAGTACTTC,CASSLGARVYEQYF
TRBV7-2,.,TRBJ1-3,many,TGTGCCAGCAGCTTAGGTTGGGACCGGAGCTCTGGAAACACCATATATTTT,CASSLGWDRSSGNTIYF
TRBV4-1,TRBD1,TRBJ1-4,.,TGCGCCAGCAGCACCCGATTCAGGGGGGAAAAACTGTTTTTT,CASSTRFRGEKLFF
TRBV4-3,.,TRBJ2-6,.,TGCGCCAGCAGCCAAGATTTCGGGGCAGGCTCTGGGGCCAACGTCCTGACTTTC,CASSQDFGAGSGANVLTF
TRBV7-2,.,TRBJ2-3,.,TGTGCCAGCAGCTTAGGGACAGCTTTCACAGATACGCAGTATTTT,CASSLGTAFTDTQYF
TRBV4-1,TRBD1,TRBJ2-7,.,TGCGCCAGCGGTTCTCCGGGACAGAGATACGAGCAGTACTTC,CASGSPGQRYEQYF
TRBV29-1,.,TRBJ2-1,.,TGCAGCGTTGACCTTCAGAACAATGAGCAGTTCTTC,CSVDLQNNEQFF
TRBV12-5,.,TRBJ1-1,.,TGTGCTAGTGGAACTCCACCCCGACAGAAAGAAGAAGCTTTCTTT,CASGTPPRQKEEAFF
TRBV6-2/TRBV6-3,.,TRBJ2-1,few,TGTGCCAGCAGTACTACCAATGAGCAGTTCTTC,CASSTTNEQFF
TRBV29-1,TRBD2,TRBJ2-7,.,TGCAGCGTTGGAATGACTAGCACCACCTACGAGCAGTACTTC,CSVGMTSTTYEQYF
TRBV28,TRBD2,TRBJ2-2,.,TGTGCCAGCAGTTACAAGCGGGAGCTGAACACCGGGGAGCTGTTTTTT,CASSYKRELNTGELFF
TRBV7-2,.,TRBJ1-1,once,TGTGCCAGCTGCTTAGTTCCGCTGACCTATGAAGCTTTCTTT,CASCLVPLTYEAFF
TRBV19,.,TRBJ1-3,.,TGTGCCAGTAGTATCGACAACCGAAACACCATATATTTT,CASSIDNRNTIYF
TRBV5-6,.,TRBJ2-1,many,TGTGCCAGCAGCTTGAGGAATCTAGTCCTAAGCAATGAGCAGTTCTTC,CASSLRNLVLSNEQFF
TRBV7-2,.,TRBJ2-7,.,TGTGCCAGCAGCCGCCGGGACAACTCCTACGAGCAGTACTTC,CASSRRDNSYEQYF
TRBV6-2/TRBV6-3,.,TRBJ2-5,.,TGTGCCAGCATGGACTTACCACCGGAGACCCAGTACTTC,CASMDLPPETQYF
TRBV12-3/TRBV12-4,.,TRBJ2-1,.,TGTGCCAGCAGTGTTAGCTCCTTGAGCTCCTACAATGAGCAGTTCTTC,CASSVSSLSSYNEQFF
TRBV28,.,TRBJ2-5,.,TGTGCCAGCAGTTTAGTGGGAGTCGAAGAGACCCAGTACTTC,CASSLVGVEETQYF
TRBV20-1,.,TRBJ2-3,.,TGCAGTGCCCAGCGGAAGTTGTCAGATACGCAGTATTTT,CSAQRKLSDTQYF
TRBV30,.,TRBJ1-2,few,TGTGCCTGGAGGAGGACGGTAGCTAACTATGGCTACACCTTC,CAWRRTVANYGYTF
TRBV5-1,TRBD1,TRBJ2-7,few,TGCGCCAGCAGCGCCATACGGACAGGGTCCTACGAGCAGTACTTC,CASSAIRTGSYEQYF
TRBV7-2,TRBD1,TRBJ2-3,many,TGTGCCAGCAGCCACGTCCGGGACAGGGGGCTCGGAGATACGCAGTATTTT,CASSHVRDRGLGDTQYF
TRBV24-1,.,TRBJ2-1,.,TGTGCCACCAGTGTGAACAGCGGAAACAATGAGCAGTTCTTC,CATSVNSGNNEQFF
TRBV6-5,.,TRBJ1-5,.,TGTGCCAGCAGTTACGGTAGGGATCAGCCCCAGCATTTT,CASSYGRDQPQHF
TRBV6-5,.,TRBJ2-1,once,TGTGCCAGCAGGTACCGGGACCGAACCTACAATGAGCAGTTCTTC,CASRYRDRTYNEQFF